The 8 T cell receptor beta chains below were found in one sample sequenced in a study of beta chain features in type 1 diabetes. Of the isolated RNA, all was reverse transcribed, and so the sequenced material was expressed TCRB transcripts. TCRdb's table, derived via immunoSEQ multiplex PCR, lists solely in-frame clones and lacks some. The table has 300,000 to 350,000 clones, 13% to 15% seen once. The sample comprised central memory CD4+ T cells from blood. All receptors come from a man younger than 45 in good health.

The gene calls are TRBV6-1 and TRBJ1-5; a possible D gene is TRBD1 (5 bases). This CDR3 spans 14 amino acids. V dropped 8 bases and J dropped 11 bases, with 22 bases sitting between them. Germline V lookup: CDR1 MNHNS, CDR2 SASEGT. The CDR3 here is CASEWSTGVGAQHF. The CDR3 DNA is TGTGCCAGCGAGTGGTCCACCGGGGTAGGGGCCCAGCATTTT.

The chain employs TRBV5-1 and TRBJ1-2, with D uncertain. Trimming left V 8 bases short and J 2 bases short, with 13 bases between. Germline values: CDR1 SGHRS, CDR2 YFSETQ. The CDR3 contains 13 residues. The CDR3 DNA sequence: TGCGCCAGTACTCCGGATGAGAACTATGGCTACACCTTC. Translating gives CASTPDENYGYTF.

In its sample, this clone was seen a few times. The chain is built from TRBV7-2 and TRBJ1-2; no clear D. CDR1 and CDR2 from the germline V gene are SGHTA and FQGNSA. Trimming took 6 bases from V and 4 from J, leaving 15 bases between them. The CDR3 is 14 residues long. DNA for the CDR3: TGTGCCAGCAGTCCACAAGGCCCCTCCTATGGCTACACCTTC. Its protein product is CASSPQGPSYGYTF. Full variable domain (outside the CDR3, taken from reference TRBV7-2 and TRBJ1-2): GAGVSQSPSNKVTEKGKDVELRCDPISGHTALYWYRQSLGQGLEFLIYFQGNSAPDKSGLPSDRFSAERTGGSVSTLTIQRTQQEDSAVYLCASSPQGPSYGYTFGSGTRLTVV.

This clone was picked up a small number of times. The V and J genes are TRBV2 and TRBJ1-5, with D tentatively TRBD1 (6 bases). Germline lookup yields CDR1 SNHLY and CDR2 FYNNEI. This CDR3 is 14 amino acids long. V lost 1 base, J lost 6 bases, and 10 bases lay in between. This CDR3 reads CASSEGGAGQPQHF. CDR3 coding DNA: TGTGCCAGCAGTGAAGGGGGGGCTGGTCAGCCCCAGCATTTT.

This clone was observed at least ten times. The genes are TRBV11-2 and TRBJ2-1, with D unresolved. From germline, CDR1 is SGHAT and CDR2 FQNNGV. V was cut by 5 bases and J by 7 bases, with 12 bases left in between. The CDR3 is 13 amino acids. CDR3 loop: CASSPGVGNEQFF. The CDR3 coding sequence is TGTGCCAGCAGCCCAGGAGTAGGAAATGAGCAGTTCTTC.

This chain links TRBV2 with TRBJ2-6, with TRBD1 identical over 10 bases. The CDR3 runs 17 residues. The germline V gene has CDR1 SNHLY and CDR2 FYNNEI. Losses at the gene ends were 6 bases for V and 1 base for J; bases not matched to a gene: 6. CDR3 DNA: TGTGCCAGCAGAAGGGACAGGGGAAGGTCTGGGGCCAACGTCCTGACTTTC. This codes for CASRRDRGRSGANVLTF.

Only a few counts were recorded for this clone. The chain combines TRBV5-4 with TRBJ1-1; D perhaps matches TRBD1 (5 bases). Germline assignment: CDR1 SGHNT and CDR2 YYREEE (reference sequence). The CDR3 is 16 residues long. V shed 6 bases and J shed 1 base, with 19 bases lying between them. For the CDR3, the DNA is TGTGCCAGCACTCCCTTAAAGGGACCTTCGAACACTGAAGCTTTCTTT. Amino acid sequence: CASTPLKGPSNTEAFF.

The chain uses TRBV7-7 and TRBJ2-3, with 9 bases fitting TRBD2. This CDR3 is built from 18 residues. The ends lost 5 bases at V and 8 bases at J; junction bases unmatched: 20. Germline loops: CDR1 SSHAT, CDR2 FNYEAQ (reference sequence). The CDR3 sequence: CASSPYPPSGAFETTQYF. Written as DNA, the CDR3 is TGTGCCAGCAGCCCCTACCCTCCTAGCGGGGCATTCGAAACTACGCAGTATTTT.